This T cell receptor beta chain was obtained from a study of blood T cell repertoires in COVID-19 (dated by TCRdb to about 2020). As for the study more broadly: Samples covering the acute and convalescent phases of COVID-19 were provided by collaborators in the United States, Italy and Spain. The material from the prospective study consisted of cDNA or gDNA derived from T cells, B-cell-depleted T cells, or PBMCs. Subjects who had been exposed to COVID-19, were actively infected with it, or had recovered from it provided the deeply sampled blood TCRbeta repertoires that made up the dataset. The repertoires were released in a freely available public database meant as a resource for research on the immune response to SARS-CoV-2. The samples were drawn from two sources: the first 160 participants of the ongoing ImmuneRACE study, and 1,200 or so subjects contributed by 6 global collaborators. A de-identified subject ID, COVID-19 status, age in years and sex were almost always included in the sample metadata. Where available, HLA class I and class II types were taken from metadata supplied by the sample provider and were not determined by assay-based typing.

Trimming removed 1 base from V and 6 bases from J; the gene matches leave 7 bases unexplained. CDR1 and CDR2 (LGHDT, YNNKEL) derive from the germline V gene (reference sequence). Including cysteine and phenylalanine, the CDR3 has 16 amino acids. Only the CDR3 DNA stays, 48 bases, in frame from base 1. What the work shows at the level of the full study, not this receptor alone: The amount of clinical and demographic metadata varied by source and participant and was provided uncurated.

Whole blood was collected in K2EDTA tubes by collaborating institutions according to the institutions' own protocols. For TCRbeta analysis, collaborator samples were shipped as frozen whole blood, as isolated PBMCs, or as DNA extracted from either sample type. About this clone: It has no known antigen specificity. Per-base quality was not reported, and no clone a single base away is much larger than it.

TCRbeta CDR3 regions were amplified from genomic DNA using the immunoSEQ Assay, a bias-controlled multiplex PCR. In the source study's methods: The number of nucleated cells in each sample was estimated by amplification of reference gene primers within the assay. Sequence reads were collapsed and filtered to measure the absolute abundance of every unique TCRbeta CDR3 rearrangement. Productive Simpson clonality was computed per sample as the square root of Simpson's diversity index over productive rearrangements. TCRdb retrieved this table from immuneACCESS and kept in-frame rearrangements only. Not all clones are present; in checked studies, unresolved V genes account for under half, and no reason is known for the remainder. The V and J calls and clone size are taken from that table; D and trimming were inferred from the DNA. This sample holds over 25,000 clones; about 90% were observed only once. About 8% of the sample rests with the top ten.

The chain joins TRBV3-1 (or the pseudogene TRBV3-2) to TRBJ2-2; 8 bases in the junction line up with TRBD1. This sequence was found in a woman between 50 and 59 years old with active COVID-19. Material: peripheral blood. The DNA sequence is TGTGCCAGCAGCCAAGTCTCAGGGGGCGCCGCCGGGGAGCTGTTTTTT. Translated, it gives CASSQVSGGAAGELFF.